This entry lists 29 T cell receptor beta chains sequenced from one sample in a study of identical twins. TCRdb fed the 5' RACE reads into MiXCR, producing one record per CDR3 protein. The sample includes about 240,000 distinct CDR3 sequences, 8% to 11% of them seen just once. Sequencing used memory T cells sorted from blood. The receptors derive from a man between 45 and 60 years old in good health.

This clonotype was detected ten times or more. The chain links TRBV6-1 to TRBJ2-7, with 10 nucleotides matching TRBD2. Looked up from germline, CDR1 is MNHNS and CDR2 is SASEGT. V was clipped by 4 bases and J by 4 bases; unmatched bases: 7. CDR3 length: 15 amino acids. CDR3 sequence (DNA): TGTGCCAGCAGTGCCACCGGGACTAGCGTTTACGAGCAGTACTTC. Translation gives CASSATGTSVYEQYF.

Concerning this clonotype itself: At one of its ends the junction is not consistent with the germline gene, which may arise from a read error. V gene TRBV7-9 combines with J gene TRBJ2-7; 9 nucleotides align to TRBD2. The CDR3 loop spans 15 amino acids. CDR1 is SEHNR, CDR2 FQNEAQ, per germline (reference sequence). Written as DNA, the CDR3 is TGTACCAGCAGCTTAGCCCTAGCGGGGCCCTACGAGCAGTACTTC. This codes for CTSSLALAGPYEQYF.

The rearrangement joins TRBV11-2 to TRBJ2-6; D is perhaps TRBD1 or TRBD2 (6 bases each). Germline CDR1 reads SGHAT; CDR2 reads FQNNGV. V lost 1 base and J lost 9, with 22 bases in between. The CDR3 has 18 residues. The CDR3 is CASSLGVGGSAPFNVLTF. The CDR3 DNA reads as TGTGCCAGCAGCTTAGGGGTAGGGGGGTCCGCGCCATTCAACGTCCTGACTTTC.

This clonotype was counted at least ten times. The chain has TRBV28 and TRBJ1-2; 9 nucleotides agree with TRBD1. This CDR3 is built from 15 residues. J gave up 2 bases and V 3 bases, and 4 bases lay outside the gene matches. Germline V gene lookup returns CDR1 MDHEN and CDR2 SYDVKM. The CDR3 loop is CASSFSGTGNYGYTF. The CDR3 nucleotides are TGTGCCAGCAGTTTCTCCGGGACAGGGAACTATGGCTACACCTTC.

This clonotype has at least ten counts. The rearrangement joins TRBV7-6 to TRBJ2-3, with D maybe TRBD2 (6 bases). V gave up 3 bases and J gave up 1 base, with 11 bases separating them. CDR1 and CDR2 (germline): SGHVS, FNYEAQ. This CDR3 region has 15 residues. The CDR3 DNA reads TGTGCCAGCAGCTTCGGGGGATCCCGCACAGATACGCAGTATTTT. Translated: CASSFGGSRTDTQYF.

The chain joins TRBV4-2 to TRBJ1-2; D is perhaps TRBD1 (5 bases). The V gene lost 0 bases and the J gene lost 3 bases, with 8 bases spanning the gap. Per the germline V gene, CDR1 is LGHNA and CDR2 is YNFKEQ. The CDR3 length is 14 residues. The CDR3 region has the DNA TGTGCCAGCAGCCAAGAGCAGGGAGACTATGGCTACACCTTC. Encoded protein: CASSQEQGDYGYTF.

The sample holds many counts of this clonotype. The chain uses TRBV4-1 and TRBJ1-5; D is possibly TRBD1 (5 bases). The CDR3 sequence is 15 residues long. V was cut by 4 bases and J by 5 bases, with 15 bases left in between. CDR1 and CDR2 (germline): MGHRA, YSYEKL. CDR3 nucleotides: TGCGCCAGCAGCCCAGGCGGGGGAGGATATCAGCCCCAGCATTTT. Amino acids: CASSPGGGGYQPQHF.

There are many counts of this clonotype. V and J are TRBV7-8 and TRBJ2-1, with a possible D match to TRBD2 (6 bases). Germline values: CDR1 SGHVS, CDR2 FQNEAQ. The CDR3 totals 16 residues. Trimming left V 5 bases short and J 4 bases short, with 18 bases between. The CDR3 DNA reads TGTGCCAGCAGCCGGCAGTGGCGGGATGCGTACAATGAGCAGTTCTTC. Translation gives CASSRQWRDAYNEQFF.

The V gene is TRBV7-6, the J gene TRBJ1-4; possible D gene TRBD1, 5 bases. The V and J ends lost 4 bases and 12 bases respectively, with 12 bases between them. The CDR3 loop spans 12 amino acids. Per germline, CDR1 SGHVS and CDR2 FNYEAQ. The CDR3 sequence: CASSSPPGQLFF. In DNA form, the CDR3 reads TGTGCCAGCAGCTCTCCCCCGGGACAACTGTTTTTT. Variable domain in full (rest from reference TRBV7-6 and TRBJ1-4): GAGVSQSPRYKVTKRGQDVALRCDPISGHVSLYWYRQALGQGPEFLTYFNYEAQQDKSGLPNDRFSAERPEGSISTLTIQRTEQRDSAMYRCASSSPPGQLFFGSGTQLSVL.

This clonotype was picked up many times. The chain is built from TRBV5-1 and TRBJ1-3, with TRBD1 as a possible D gene (5 bases). Germline values: CDR1 SGHRS, CDR2 YFSETQ. The germline V and J ends were trimmed by 4 bases and 0 bases, with 11 bases remaining between them. The CDR3 is 15 amino acids. Here the CDR3 DNA reads TGCGCCAGCAGCCCGAGGGACGGCTCTGGAAACACCATATATTTT. Protein sequence: CASSPRDGSGNTIYF.

This clonotype was found many times. The rearrangement uses TRBV10-3 and TRBJ2-7, with TRBD1 matching 8 bases. V lost 10 bases and J lost 2; bases outside the gene matches: 16. This CDR3 has 16 residues. CDR1 and CDR2 from the germline V gene are ENHRY and SYGVKD. This CDR3 is CATHDRQGSTTYEQYF. CDR3 sequence (DNA): TGTGCCACCCACGACCGACAGGGGTCAACAACCTACGAGCAGTACTTC.

A few counts support this clonotype. The V gene is TRBV20-1, the J gene TRBJ2-3, with TRBD2 identical over 8 bases. CDR3 length: 18 residues. The germline V gene has CDR1 DFQATT and CDR2 SNEGSKA (reference sequence). Trimming at V came to 0 bases and at J to 0 bases, leaving 11 bases not matched to a gene. CDR3 protein: CSARDPSGSMGSTDTQYF. As DNA, the CDR3 is TGCAGTGCTAGAGATCCCAGCGGGAGTATGGGAAGCACAGATACGCAGTATTTT.

The chain recombines TRBV20-1 with TRBJ2-1, with a tentative D call TRBD2 (6 bases). Germline V lookup: CDR1 DFQATT, CDR2 SNEGSKA (reference sequence). V was shortened by 6 bases and J by 6 bases, with 12 bases between the two germline ends. The CDR3 runs to 12 residues. The CDR3: CSAEGLPNEQFF. DNA of the CDR3: TGCAGTGCAGAGGGACTTCCCAATGAGCAGTTCTTC.

This chain joins TRBV12-3 or TRBV12-4 and TRBJ2-3; 10 bases line up with TRBD2. The CDR3 spans 16 residues. The V segment lost 5 bases and the J segment 2 bases; nucleotides outside the gene matches: 7. As DNA, the CDR3 is TGTGCCAGCAGTATGGGGGGACTAGCGCTCACAGATACGCAGTATTTT. The encoded protein is CASSMGGLALTDTQYF.

This clonotype was picked up many times. The chain couples TRBV5-1 to TRBJ2-1, with D unresolved. Germline V gene lookup returns CDR1 SGHRS and CDR2 YFSETQ. The CDR3 is made up of 13 amino acids. The V end lost 0 bases, the J end lost 5 bases, and 6 bases lay between the germline ends. The CDR3 spells CASSLARNNEQFF. The CDR3, as DNA: TGCGCCAGCAGCTTGGCTAGAAACAATGAGCAGTTCTTC.

This clonotype has more than one count but fewer than ten. This chain connects TRBV20-1 to TRBJ2-7; D is possibly TRBD1 or TRBD2 (7 bases each). Germline CDR1 reads DFQATT; CDR2 reads SNEGSKA (reference sequence). Trimming shortened V by 3 bases and J by 4 bases, and 13 bases separated the two germline ends. CDR3 length equals 13 residues. The CDR3 bases are TGCAGTGCTAGGGGCCAGGGGGGGTACGAGCAGTACTTC. Its translation is CSARGQGGYEQYF.

This clonotype was counted between two and nine times. The chain recombines TRBV20-1 with TRBJ2-7, with D tentatively TRBD1 (5 bases). Germline CDR1 DFQATT, CDR2 SNEGSKA (reference sequence). This CDR3 comprises 11 residues. Trimming shortened V by 7 bases and J by 2 bases, and 9 bases separated the two germline ends. CDR3 region: CSVDRAYEQYF. CDR3 in DNA: TGCAGTGTAGACAGAGCCTACGAGCAGTACTTC.

This clonotype has only a few counts. The CDR3 DNA reads as TGTGCCAGCAGCGCGGGACTAGCGGGGGGGCCCGGGGAGCTGTTTTTT. Translation gives CASSAGLAGGPGELFF. This chain connects TRBV7-8 to TRBJ2-2, with 16 bases fitting TRBD2. This CDR3 region has 16 residues. V lost 5 bases and J lost 6; bases outside the gene matches: 3. Germline V gives CDR1 SGHVS, CDR2 FQNEAQ.

At least ten counts were recorded for this clonotype. This chain connects TRBV6-1 to TRBJ1-6, with TRBD1 matching over 9 bases. The CDR3 totals 15 residues. Germline V gene lookup returns CDR1 MNHNS and CDR2 SASEGT. The ends lost 10 bases at V and 4 bases at J; junction bases unmatched: 8. CDR3 DNA: TGTGCCACCCTAGCCGGGACAGGGTATAATTCACCCCTCCACTTT. Translated, it gives CATLAGTGYNSPLHF.

This clonotype was recorded many times. V usage is TRBV2 and J usage is TRBJ2-7; D is possibly TRBD1 (6 bases). The CDR3 is 15 residues long. Trimming took off 2 bases at V and 4 bases at J, with 15 bases between the two ends. CDR1 and CDR2 (germline): SNHLY, FYNNEI. The CDR3 spells CASSELGAGLYEQYF. The CDR3 DNA is TGTGCCAGCAGTGAATTGGGGGCAGGTCTTTACGAGCAGTACTTC. Filled out from reference TRBV2 and TRBJ2-7, the complete variable domain reads EPEVTQTPSHQVTQMGQEVILRCVPISNHLYFYWYRQILGQKVEFLVSFYNNEISEKSEIFDDQFSVERPDGSNFTLKIRSTKLEDSAMYFCASSELGAGLYEQYFGPGTRLTVT.

This clonotype was recorded many times. This rearrangement joins TRBV20-1 to TRBJ2-1; TRBD1 agrees at 7 bases. CDR1 and CDR2 (germline): DFQATT, SNEGSKA (reference sequence). The J segment lost 15 bases and the V segment lost 6 bases, leaving 17 bases of the junction unmatched. The CDR3 is 13 amino acids. The CDR3 loop reads CSATPNRGRSLFF. CDR3 in DNA: TGCAGTGCCACACCTAACAGGGGACGTTCACTGTTCTTC.

This clonotype was seen ten or more times. The V call is TRBV28, the J call TRBJ2-7; 10 positions match TRBD2. This CDR3 contains 15 residues. V lost 5 bases, J lost 6 bases, and 10 bases stayed unmatched. Germline-derived CDR1 and CDR2 are MDHEN and SYDVKM. In DNA form, the CDR3 reads TGTGCCAGCAGTCCCTCGGCTAGCGGGAGATCCGAGCAGTACTTC. Translated: CASSPSASGRSEQYF.

This clonotype showed up many times. The chain carries TRBV6-1 and TRBJ2-3, with D possibly TRBD1 on 5 matching bases. Germline V CDR1 and CDR2: MNHNS, SASEGT. V shed 6 bases and J shed 0 bases, with 13 bases lying between them. The CDR3 extends over 15 amino acids. The CDR3 sequence is CASRTTGPSTDTQYF. The CDR3 DNA reads as TGTGCCAGCAGGACCACAGGACCCAGCACAGATACGCAGTATTTT.

The chain's CDR3 is CASSYRDRPPYNEQFF. The CDR3 DNA follows: TGTGCCAGCAGTTACCGGGACAGGCCACCCTACAATGAGCAGTTCTTC. This chain joins TRBV6-5 and TRBJ2-1; 8 nucleotides agree with TRBD1. Trimming cost V 2 bases and J 2 bases; bases outside gene matches: 5. This CDR3 has 16 amino acids. Germline V gene data show CDR1 as MNHEY and CDR2 as SVGAGI.

This clonotype was observed many times. The J gene is TRBJ2-1, the V gene TRBV7-7; D remains ambiguous. CDR1 SSHAT and CDR2 FNYEAQ come from the germline V gene (reference sequence). The CDR3 is 14 amino acids. V shed 0 bases and J shed 8 bases, with 11 bases lying between them. This CDR3 reads CASSLARLGHEQFF. The CDR3 coding sequence is TGTGCCAGCAGCTTAGCTCGCTTGGGCCATGAGCAGTTCTTC.

The genes are TRBV19 and TRBJ1-2; D is uncertain. The CDR3 is made up of 14 amino acids. Germline CDR1 and CDR2: LNHDA and SQIVND (reference sequence). V was pared by 0 bases and J by 4 bases, with 9 bases between. CDR3 in amino acids: CASSIDSGFYGYTF. Written as DNA, the CDR3 is TGTGCCAGTAGTATAGACAGTGGATTCTATGGCTACACCTTC.

Notes on this clonotype: An end of the junction does not agree with germline; a read error may underlie this. V is TRBV10-3 and J is TRBJ2-4, with no clear D. CDR1 and CDR2 (germline): ENHRY, SYGVKD. The CDR3 runs 15 residues. The CDR3 loop reads CAVSESTRAKNIQYF. DNA for the CDR3: TGTGCCGTCAGTGAGTCGACGAGAGCCAAAAACATTCAGTACTTC.

The rearrangement uses TRBV20-1 and TRBJ2-5; no firm D call. V gave up 7 bases and J gave up 4 bases, with 16 bases separating them. The length of the CDR3 is 13 residues. The germline V gene encodes CDR1 DFQATT and CDR2 SNEGSKA (reference sequence). The CDR3 DNA reads as TGCAGTGGGAGCTGGGTGCCACTAGAGACCCAGTACTTC. It yields the protein CSGSWVPLETQYF.

This clonotype was counted a few times. This chain links TRBV20-1 with TRBJ2-2, with 9 positions matching TRBD1. The germline gives CDR1 DFQATT, CDR2 SNEGSKA (reference sequence). CDR3 length equals 15 residues. J gave up 4 bases and V 3 bases, and 6 bases lay outside the gene matches. The CDR3 here is CSARAGTGSTGELFF. CDR3 DNA: TGCAGTGCTAGGGCCGGGACAGGGTCCACCGGGGAGCTGTTTTTT.